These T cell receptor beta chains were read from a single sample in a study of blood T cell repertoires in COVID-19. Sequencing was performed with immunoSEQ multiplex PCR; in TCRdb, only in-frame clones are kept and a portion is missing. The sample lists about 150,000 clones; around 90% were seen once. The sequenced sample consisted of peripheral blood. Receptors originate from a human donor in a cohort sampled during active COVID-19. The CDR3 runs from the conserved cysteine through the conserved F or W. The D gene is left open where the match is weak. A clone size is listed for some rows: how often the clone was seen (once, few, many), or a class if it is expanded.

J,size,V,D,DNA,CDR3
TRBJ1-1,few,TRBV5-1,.,TGCGCCAGCAGCTTGGCCGGGGGGGCTGAAGCTTTCTTT,CASSLAGGAEAFF
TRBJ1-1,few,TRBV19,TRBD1,TGTGCCAGTAGTATTCGACAGGGGACTGAAGCTTTCTTT,CASSIRQGTEAFF
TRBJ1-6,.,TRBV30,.,TGTGCCTGGAGCTTCCCCCAGGGGCAATTCAATTCACCCCTCCACTTT,CAWSFPQGQFNSPLHF
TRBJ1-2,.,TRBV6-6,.,TGTGCCAGCAGTTATGAGGGATTCTATGGCTACACCTTC,CASSYEGFYGYTF
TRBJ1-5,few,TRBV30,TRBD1,TGTGCCTGGAGTAGGGACAGTTTTAATCAGCCCCAGCATTTT,CAWSRDSFNQPQHF
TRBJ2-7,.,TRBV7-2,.,TGTGCCAGCAGTCGATTAGGGGCCGAGCAGTACTTC,CASSRLGAEQYF
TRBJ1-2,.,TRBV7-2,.,TGTGCCAGCAGCCAGATGGGGGGGGTCAGGGATGGCTACACCTTC,CASSQMGGVRDGYTF
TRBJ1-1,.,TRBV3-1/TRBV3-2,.,TGTGCCAGCAGCCAAGTTGGCGGGAGAACACACACTGAAGCTTTCTTT,CASSQVGGRTHTEAFF
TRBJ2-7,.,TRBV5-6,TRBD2,TGTGCCAGCAGCTTGGGACTAGCGGGGCGGGAGCAGTACTTC,CASSLGLAGREQYF
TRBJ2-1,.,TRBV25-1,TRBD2,TGTGCCAGCTCTGCTAGCGGGGGGCCGAATGAGCAGTTCTTC,CASSASGGPNEQFF
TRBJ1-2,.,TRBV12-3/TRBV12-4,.,TGTGCCAGCAGTTTAGCTGGCCATGGCTACACCTTC,CASSLAGHGYTF
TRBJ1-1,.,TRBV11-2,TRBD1,TGTGCCAGCAGCTTAGACCGGGACAGTTGGGCTTTCTTT,CASSLDRDSWAFF
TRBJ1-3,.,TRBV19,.,TGTGCCAGTAGTTTTATCGGAAACACCATATATTTT,CASSFIGNTIYF
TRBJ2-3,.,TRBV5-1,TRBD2,TGCGCCAGCAGCTTCGGGGGGAGCACAGATACGCAGTATTTT,CASSFGGSTDTQYF
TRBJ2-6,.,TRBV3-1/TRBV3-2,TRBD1,TGTGCCAGCAGCCATCGGGACAGGGGGCGGGCTGGGGCCAACGTCCTGACTTTC,CASSHRDRGRAGANVLTF
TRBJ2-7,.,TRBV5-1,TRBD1,TGCGCCAGCAGCCCGACAGGGGGCACCTACGAGCAGTACTTC,CASSPTGGTYEQYF
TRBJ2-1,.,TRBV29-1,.,TGCAGCGCTGACGGGGGATACAATGAGCAGTTCTTC,CSADGGYNEQFF
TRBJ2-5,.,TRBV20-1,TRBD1,TGCAGTGCTAGTTTACAGGGGCTGTGGGAGACCCAGTACTTC,CSASLQGLWETQYF
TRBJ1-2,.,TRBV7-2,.,TGTGCCAGCAGCCCATCCCCAGGGGACGTAGCTAACTATGGCTACACCTTC,CASSPSPGDVANYGYTF
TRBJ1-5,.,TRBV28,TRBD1,TGTGCCAGCAGTTTGAGGACAGGGGGCCTTCAGCCCCAGCATTTT,CASSLRTGGLQPQHF
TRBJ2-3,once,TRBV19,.,TGTGCCAGTAGTATTTCCATGACTTCAGATACGCAGTATTTT,CASSISMTSDTQYF
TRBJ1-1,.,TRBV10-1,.,TGCGCCAGCAGTCCTGGGGGGGTAACTGAAGCTTTCTTT,CASSPGGVTEAFF
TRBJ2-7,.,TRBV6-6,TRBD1,TGTGCCCACGGACAGGGGACTTACGAGCAGTACTTC,CAHGQGTYEQYF
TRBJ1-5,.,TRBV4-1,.,TGCGCCAGCAGCCAAGACTTGTTCGGGGAGGCCAATCAGCCCCAGCATTTT,CASSQDLFGEANQPQHF
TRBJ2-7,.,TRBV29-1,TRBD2,TGCAGCGTTGGCGCTAGCGGGAGGCACCCAGAGTACGAGCAGTACTTC,CSVGASGRHPEYEQYF
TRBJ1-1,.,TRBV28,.,TGTGCCAGCCGGGACATCGCCTTGAACACTGAAGCTTTCTTT,CASRDIALNTEAFF
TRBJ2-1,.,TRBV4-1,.,TGCGCCAGCAGCCACCGGGACAAAGCTTATGAGCAGTTCTTC,CASSHRDKAYEQFF
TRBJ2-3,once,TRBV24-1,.,TGTGCCACCACTCCATACCGGTCCGGCGGCGCAGATACGCAGTATTTT,CATTPYRSGGADTQYF
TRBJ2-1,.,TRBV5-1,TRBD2,TGCGCCAGCAGCTTGGCCGGTCTAGTCCCCGGACTAGCGGGAGAAGGGCAGTTCTTC,CASSLAGLVPGLAGEGQFF
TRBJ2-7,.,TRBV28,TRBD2,TGTGCCAGCAGTTTATGGGCTAGCGGGAGGGGTCAAAACTACGAGCAGTACTTC,CASSLWASGRGQNYEQYF
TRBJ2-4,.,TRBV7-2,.,TGTGCCAGCAGCTTAGCGCCAGGGCTCAAAAACATTCAGTACTTC,CASSLAPGLKNIQYF
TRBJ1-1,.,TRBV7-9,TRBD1,TGTGCCAGCAGCTTTTCAGGACAGGCGAACACTGAAGCTTTCTTT,CASSFSGQANTEAFF
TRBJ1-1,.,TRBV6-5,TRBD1,TGTGCCAGCAGTAAACAGGGGCGGAACACTGAAGCTTTCTTT,CASSKQGRNTEAFF
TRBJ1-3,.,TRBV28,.,TGTGCCAGTAGGACAGTATCTGGAAACACCACATATTTT,CASRTVSGNTTYF
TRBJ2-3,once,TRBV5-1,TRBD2,TGCGCCAGCAGCATACGGAGGGGTAGCGGGGATCCGACAGATACGCAGTATTTT,CASSIRRGSGDPTDTQYF
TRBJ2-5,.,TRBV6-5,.,TGTGCCAGCCTGGGTTGGGGCGGATCTCAAGAGACCCAGTACTTC,CASLGWGGSQETQYF
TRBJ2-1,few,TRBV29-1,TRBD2,TGCAGCGCACGAGGTAGCGGGACTCAAGTGGGGAATGAGCAGTTCTTC,CSARGSGTQVGNEQFF
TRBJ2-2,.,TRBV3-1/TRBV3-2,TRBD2,TGTGCCAGCAGGGGACTAGCGGGGCTCTCGAACACCGGGGAGCTGTTTTTT,CASRGLAGLSNTGELFF